Below, 20 T cell receptor beta chains from the same sample are listed, as sequenced in a study of T-cell memory formation after mild COVID-19. Using its own MiXCR run on the 5' RACE reads, TCRdb lists one record per CDR3 protein. The profile shows around 300,000 distinct CDR3 sequences, over 11% of them singletons. The sequenced sample consisted of PBMCs or a T cell subset sorted from them (not recorded which). These receptors came from a man aged 18 to 30 who had mild COVID-19 (a few samples of this study predate the infection). Cell type and time point are not known.

The chain employs TRBV6-5 and TRBJ2-5; 7 bases are shared with TRBD2. The CDR3 is made up of 15 amino acids. Unmatched junction bases numbered 17, after V lost 6 bases and J lost 10 bases. Per the germline V gene, CDR1 is MNHEY and CDR2 is SVGAGI. The CDR3, as DNA: TGTGCCAGCAGCCCCTCGAGGGGCGGGGGATCGGTCCAGTACTTC. Its translation is CASSPSRGGGSVQYF.

This rearrangement joins TRBV20-1 to TRBJ2-2; D is uncertain. The CDR3 runs to 15 residues. Between the trimmed V and J ends, which lost 0 bases and 6 bases, there was a span of 14 bases. Germline loops: CDR1 DFQATT, CDR2 SNEGSKA (reference sequence). The chain's CDR3 is CSARDSAISSGELFF. The CDR3 DNA follows: TGCAGTGCTAGAGATTCGGCCATTTCATCCGGGGAGCTGTTTTTT.

The V gene is TRBV7-2, the J gene TRBJ1-3; D not resolved. Trimming left V 5 bases short and J 0 bases short, with 11 bases between. The CDR3 length is 15 residues. The germline gives CDR1 SGHTA, CDR2 FQGNSA. The CDR3: CASSPAAGSGNTIYF. In DNA form, the CDR3 reads TGTGCCAGCAGCCCCGCGGCAGGCTCTGGAAACACCATATATTTT.

The chain uses TRBV24-1 and TRBJ2-3, with 11 nucleotides matching TRBD1. CDR3 length: 20 residues. Losses at the gene ends were 3 bases for V and 6 bases for J; bases not matched to a gene: 19. Germline V gives CDR1 KGHDR, CDR2 SFDVKD. This CDR3 reads CATSDARDRGFDVHSDTQYF. DNA for the CDR3: TGTGCCACCAGTGATGCAAGGGACAGGGGGTTCGACGTTCATTCGGATACGCAGTATTTT.

This clonotype was seen only a few times. CDR3 in amino acids: CASSLLWDTQYF. The CDR3 bases are TGTGCCAGCAGTTTATTATGGGATACGCAGTATTTT. J is TRBJ2-3 and V is TRBV28, with D uncertain. CDR1 and CDR2 from the germline V gene are MDHEN and SYDVKM. Trimming shortened V by 1 base and J by 6 bases, and 5 bases separated the two germline ends. The CDR3 is made up of 12 amino acids.

This chain joins TRBV28 and TRBJ1-5; a possible D gene is TRBD1 (6 bases). The CDR3 contains 15 residues. The germline V gene has CDR1 MDHEN and CDR2 SYDVKM. The V and J ends lost 4 bases and 3 bases respectively, with 13 bases between them. In nucleotides, the CDR3 is TGTGCCAGCAGTTCCCCGTCGGGGGCCAATCAGCCCCAGCATTTT. Protein sequence: CASSSPSGANQPQHF.

This clonotype was observed a handful of times. The rearrangement joins TRBV7-9 to TRBJ2-5; 10 positions match TRBD2. This CDR3 region has 16 residues. CDR1 and CDR2 (germline): SEHNR, FQNEAQ (reference sequence). V lost 5 bases to trimming and J lost 3 bases; unmatched junction nucleotides: 9. CDR3 sequence: CASSPTRGLAEETQYF. DNA for the CDR3: TGTGCCAGCAGCCCGACCCGAGGACTAGCGGAAGAGACCCAGTACTTC.

This chain uses TRBV12-3 or TRBV12-4 with TRBJ2-1; D is unclear. This CDR3 is 13 amino acids long. Trimming took 3 bases from V and 9 from J, leaving 12 bases between them. The CDR3 loop is CASSLLPLFEQFF. The DNA of the CDR3 is TGTGCCAGCAGTTTGTTACCCTTATTTGAGCAGTTCTTC.

The sample holds a few counts of this clonotype. The V and J genes are TRBV6-5 and TRBJ2-3, with 9 bases fitting TRBD2. The CDR3 contains 11 residues. Per germline, CDR1 MNHEY and CDR2 SVGAGI. J was trimmed by 12 bases and V by 5 bases; bases with no gene match: 3. DNA of the CDR3: TGTGCCAGCAGTACTGGGACTAGCCAGTATTTT. As protein: CASSTGTSQYF.

This clonotype was seen only a few times. This chain uses TRBV20-1 with TRBJ2-7; D remains unclear. V was clipped by 6 bases and J by 3 bases, with 12 bases between them. Germline V gene lookup returns CDR1 DFQATT and CDR2 SNEGSKA (reference sequence). This CDR3 spans 12 amino acids. Here the CDR3 DNA reads TGCAGTGCCAGGAGAGAAGACTACGAGCAGTACGTC. Translated, it gives CSARREDYEQYV.

The rearrangement links TRBV14 to TRBJ2-3, with 10 bases lining up with TRBD1. Germline V gives CDR1 SGHDN, CDR2 FVKESK. With 3 bases clipped from V and 8 bases from J, the junction kept 2 bases outside the gene matches. The CDR3 spans 13 residues. The CDR3 region has the DNA TGTGCCAGCAGCCAGTGGGACAGGGGTACGCAGTATTTT. It specifies CASSQWDRGTQYF. Based on the CDR3 plus reference TRBV14 and TRBJ2-3, the full variable domain is EAGVTQFPSHSVIEKGQTVTLRCDPISGHDNLYWYRRVMGKEIKFLLHFVKESKQDESGMPNNRFLAERTGGTYSTLKVQPAELEDSGVYFCASSQWDRGTQYFGPGTRLTVL.

The gene calls are TRBV27 and TRBJ2-1; 11 bases agree with TRBD2. The junction had 7 bases not matched to a gene; V was cut back by 6 bases and J by 3 bases. CDR3 length equals 16 residues. Germline V gives CDR1 MNHEY, CDR2 SMNVEV (reference sequence). CDR3 sequence: CASRTLGTSGYNEQFF. The DNA of the CDR3 is TGTGCCAGCAGAACACTCGGGACTAGCGGCTACAATGAGCAGTTCTTC.

This clonotype occurred a few times. The V gene is TRBV7-2, the J gene TRBJ1-1; unclear D gene. Germline CDR1 reads SGHTA; CDR2 reads FQGNSA. The germline V and J ends were trimmed by 5 bases and 1 base, with 14 bases remaining between them. CDR3 length: 15 residues. DNA for the CDR3: TGTGCCAGCAGCCAAGGACTGATCAAGAACACTGAAGCTTTCTTT. This gives the protein CASSQGLIKNTEAFF.

This clonotype was observed a few times. V and J are TRBV7-2 and TRBJ2-1, with D perhaps TRBD1 (5 bases). The CDR3 consists of 14 residues. CDR1 and CDR2 (germline): SGHTA, FQGNSA. V was pared by 0 bases and J by 11 bases, with 14 bases between. Written as DNA, the CDR3 is TGTGCCAGCAGCTTAGCGCGGACATCTTCTAAGCAGTTCTTC. Translating gives CASSLARTSSKQFF. The entire variable domain, with the rest obtained from reference TRBV7-2 and TRBJ2-1, is as follows: GAGVSQSPSNKVTEKGKDVELRCDPISGHTALYWYRQSLGQGLEFLIYFQGNSAPDKSGLPSDRFSAERTGGSVSTLTIQRTQQEDSAVYLCASSLARTSSKQFFGPGTRLTVL.

This clonotype occurred a few times. The rearrangement joins TRBV10-3 to TRBJ1-2, with no clear D. Trimming left V 6 bases short and J 8 bases short, with 19 bases between. CDR3 length equals 14 residues. Germline-derived CDR1 and CDR2 are ENHRY and SYGVKD. CDR3 DNA: TGTGCCATCAGGAAAGAGCACACCGCCGGGGGCTACACCTTC. Amino acids: CAIRKEHTAGGYTF.

The genes are TRBV29-1 and TRBJ1-2; D gene unclear. Deletions cut 4 bases from V and 8 bases from J, with 14 bases between. CDR1 is SQVTM, CDR2 ANQGSEA, per germline. This CDR3 is built from 12 residues. Written as DNA, the CDR3 is TGCAGCGTTGTCCCGGCCCTCGGGGGCTACACCTTC. It specifies CSVVPALGGYTF. The full variable domain, completed using reference TRBV29-1 and TRBJ1-2, is SAVISQKPSRDICQRGTSLTIQCQVDSQVTMMFWYRQQPGQSLTLIATANQGSEATYESGFVIDKFPISRPNLTFSTLTVSNMSPEDSSIYLCSVVPALGGYTFGSGTRLTVV.

Points on this clonotype: Given a much more abundant clone one base away, this may be a read error. V and J are TRBV27 and TRBJ1-1, with no clear D. Trimming pared 4 bases from V and 1 base from J, leaving 7 bases between. CDR1 MNHEY and CDR2 SMNVEV come from the germline V gene (reference sequence). The length of the CDR3 is 13 residues. The CDR3 loop reads CASSWSENTEAFF. CDR3 coding DNA: TGTGCCAGCAGTTGGTCAGAGAACACTGAAGCTTTCTTT.

The CDR3 loop reads CASSHLTGDSFKQYV. The CDR3 DNA sequence: TGCGCCAGCAGCCATCTTACAGGGGACAGCTTCAAGCAGTACGTC. The rearrangement uses TRBV4-1 and TRBJ2-7; TRBD1 matches at 7 bases. Looked up from germline, CDR1 is MGHRA and CDR2 is YSYEKL. Trimming cost V 3 bases and J 8 bases; bases outside gene matches: 13. This CDR3 is 15 amino acids long.

A few counts support this clonotype. The genes are TRBV2 and TRBJ2-1; D possibly matches TRBD1 or TRBD2 (5 bases each). Trimming left V 4 bases short and J 10 bases short, with 14 bases between. This CDR3 is built from 13 residues. In germline, CDR1 is SNHLY, CDR2 FYNNEI. CDR3 DNA: TGTGCCAGCAGTGCCGGGACCGCCAGGGAGCAGTTCTTC. It translates to CASSAGTAREQFF.

This chain links TRBV4-3 with TRBJ2-4; possible D gene TRBD1, 6 bases. The CDR3 extends over 15 amino acids. V was trimmed by 4 bases and J by 8 bases, leaving 18 bases between them. Germline lookup yields CDR1 LGHNA and CDR2 YSLEER. The CDR3 protein is CASSRDYRVGDIQYF. CDR3 nucleotide sequence: TGCGCCAGCAGCCGAGATTACAGGGTGGGGGACATTCAGTACTTC.